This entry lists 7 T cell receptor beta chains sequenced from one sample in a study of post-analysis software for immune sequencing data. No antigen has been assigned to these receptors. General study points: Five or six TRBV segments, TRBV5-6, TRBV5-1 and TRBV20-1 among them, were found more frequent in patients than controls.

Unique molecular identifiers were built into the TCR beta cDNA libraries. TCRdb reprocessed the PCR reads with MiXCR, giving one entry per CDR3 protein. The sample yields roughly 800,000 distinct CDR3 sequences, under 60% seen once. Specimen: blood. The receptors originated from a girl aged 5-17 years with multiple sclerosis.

The CDR3 DNA reads as TGTGCCAGCAGGAATTCGGGACAGCCCTACGAGCAGTACTTC. Its protein is CASRNSGQPYEQYF. The chain carries TRBV6-2 or TRBV6-3 and TRBJ2-7; 7 nucleotides align to TRBD1. The CDR3 loop spans 14 amino acids. Germline V gene data show CDR1 as MNHEY and CDR2 as SVGEGT. V lost 6 bases, J lost 2 bases, and 7 bases stayed unmatched.

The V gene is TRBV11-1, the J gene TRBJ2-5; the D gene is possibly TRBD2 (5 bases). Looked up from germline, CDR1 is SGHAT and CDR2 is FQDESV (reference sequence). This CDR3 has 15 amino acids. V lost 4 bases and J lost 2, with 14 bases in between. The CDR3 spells CASSYTPGVQETQYF. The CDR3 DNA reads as TGTGCCAGCAGCTACACCCCCGGGGTTCAAGAGACCCAGTACTTC.

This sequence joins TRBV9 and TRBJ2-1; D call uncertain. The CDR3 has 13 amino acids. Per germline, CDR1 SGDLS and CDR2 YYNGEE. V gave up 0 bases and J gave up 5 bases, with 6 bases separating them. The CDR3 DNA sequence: TGTGCCAGCAGCGTAGCGACGCACAATGAGCAGTTCTTC. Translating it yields CASSVATHNEQFF.

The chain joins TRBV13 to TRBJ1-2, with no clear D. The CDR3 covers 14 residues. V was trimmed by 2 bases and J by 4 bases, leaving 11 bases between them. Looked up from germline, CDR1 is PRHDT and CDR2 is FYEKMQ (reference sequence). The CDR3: CASSLRSHGYGYTF. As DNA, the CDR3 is TGTGCCAGCAGCTTAAGGAGCCACGGCTATGGCTACACCTTC.

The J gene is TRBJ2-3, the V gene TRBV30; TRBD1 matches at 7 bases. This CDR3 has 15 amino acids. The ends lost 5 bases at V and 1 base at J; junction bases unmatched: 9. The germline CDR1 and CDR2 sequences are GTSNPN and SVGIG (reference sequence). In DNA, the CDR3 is TGTGCCTGGGGAAACAGGGGTCGGGGCACAGATACGCAGTATTTT. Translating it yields CAWGNRGRGTDTQYF.

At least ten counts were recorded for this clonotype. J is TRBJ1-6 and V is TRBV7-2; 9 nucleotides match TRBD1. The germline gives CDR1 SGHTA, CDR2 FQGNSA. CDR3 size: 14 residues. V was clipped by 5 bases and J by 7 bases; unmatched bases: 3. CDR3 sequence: CASSLQGANSPLHF. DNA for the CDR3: TGTGCCAGCAGCCTACAGGGGGCCAATTCACCCCTCCACTTT.

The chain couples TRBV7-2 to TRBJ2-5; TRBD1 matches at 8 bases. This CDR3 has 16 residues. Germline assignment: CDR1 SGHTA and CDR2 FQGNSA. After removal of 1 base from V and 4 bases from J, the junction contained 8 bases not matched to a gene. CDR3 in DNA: TGTGCCAGCAGCTTAGTTGGGCTGACAGGGGTAGAGACCCAGTACTTC. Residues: CASSLVGLTGVETQYF.